This T cell receptor (beta chain) appears in the sequencing data of a study of T-cell reconstitution after alpha-beta-depleted transplantation in children. Findings and limits, study-wide: T-cell counts and diversity at one year following transplant were attributed mainly to newly produced T cells. Surviving recipient T cells and thymic progenitors accounted for the high day-60 TCRbeta diversity observed in some patients.

Germline values: CDR1 MNHEY, CDR2 SVGAGI. The CDR3 extends over 15 amino acids. Trimming left V 2 bases short and J 1 base short, with 8 bases between. This clonotype was detected ten times or more. The target antigen is unknown. Unique molecular identifiers were incorporated during preparation of the TCRbeta library. TCRdb re-analysed the PCR reads in MiXCR, keeping a single row per CDR3 protein. The sample has about 260,000 distinct CDR3 sequences, 6.5% to 9% seen once. The chain uses TRBV6-5 and TRBJ2-2; D gene ambiguous. The sample consisted of PBMCs, mostly from graft donor cells, taken 180 days after TCRalphabeta/CD19-depleted stem cell transplant. This clonotype was sampled from a male patient younger than 18 who had a stem cell transplant for acute lymphoblastic leukemia, so the T cells may come from the graft donor. The CDR3 spells CASSYETLNTGELFF. The CDR3 DNA reads as TGTGCCAGCAGTTACGAGACATTGAACACCGGGGAGCTGTTTTTT.